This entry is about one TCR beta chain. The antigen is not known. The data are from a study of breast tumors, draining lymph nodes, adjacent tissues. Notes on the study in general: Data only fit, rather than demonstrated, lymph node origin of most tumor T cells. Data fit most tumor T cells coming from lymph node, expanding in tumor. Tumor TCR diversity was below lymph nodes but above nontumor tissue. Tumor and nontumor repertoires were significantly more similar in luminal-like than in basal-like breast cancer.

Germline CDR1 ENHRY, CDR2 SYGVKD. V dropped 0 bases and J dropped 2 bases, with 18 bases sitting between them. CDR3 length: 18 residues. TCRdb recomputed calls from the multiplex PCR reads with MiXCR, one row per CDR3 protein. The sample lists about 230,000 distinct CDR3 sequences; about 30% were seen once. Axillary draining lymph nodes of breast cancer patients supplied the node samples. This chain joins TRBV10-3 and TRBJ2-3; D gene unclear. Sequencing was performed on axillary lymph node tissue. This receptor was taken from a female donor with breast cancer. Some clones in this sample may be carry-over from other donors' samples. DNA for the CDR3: TGTGCCATCAGTGAGTCAGTTAGAGGAACGGAATCCACAGATACGCAGTATTTT. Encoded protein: CAISESVRGTESTDTQYF.